This T cell receptor (beta chain) was sequenced for a study of cytomegalovirus exposure and HLA in healthy donors (dated by TCRdb to 2017 to 2019). In terms of the full investigation: In an earlier analysis of some 610 of the donors, roughly 300 Gb of sequence data and approximately 100 million unique TCR beta sequences from some 170 million T cells were reported. An early release covering some 640 HLA-typed donors comprised approximately 290 gigabases of sequencing data and around 80 million unique TCR sequences. Of the roughly 400 genotyped donors, 65% to 90% fell in the genetic ancestry cluster associated with self-reported Caucasian donors. The study aimed to test whether signatures of past pathogen exposure could be identified by cataloging public T cell receptors. The T cell repertoires of some 670 subjects were profiled by immunosequencing and related to cytomegalovirus serostatus. Besides the first cohort of more than 650 subjects, a separate validation cohort made up of roughly 120 different subjects was used. The study combined high-throughput TCR immunosequencing, statistical association of individual TCRs with disease status, and machine learning to predict cytomegalovirus infection status. In a later analysis, previously published TCR beta repertoires from 670 or so donors were re-analyzed and high-resolution HLA genotyping was added so that TCR occurrence patterns could be studied. In the later analysis, no new phenotypic data were used to find candidate immune exposures; instead, reliance was placed on TCR beta sequences and their occurrence across donors. In an earlier analysis of more than 550 of the donors, high-throughput TCR beta sequencing was used to judge whether each TCR beta V gene segment behaved as functional or pseudogenic. Donor age, sex, ethnicity and CMV serostatus were compiled together with the repertoire data. A later genetic analysis took genome-wide SNP genotypes for about three fifths of the roughly 700 donors and used that subset as a discovery cohort. All discovery cohort repertoires had been generated using a single sequencing platform. Class I and class II HLA loci were covered by the typing at four-digit resolution. The number of typed donors differed by locus: about 620-640 for A, B, C, DRB1 and DQB1; 522 for DQA1; some 590 for DPA1; and roughly 470 for DPB1. Four or five DR-DQ haplotypes were handled as single units for association and clustering, since linkage in the cohort was strong. On average, roughly 240,000 unique TCR beta nucleotide sequences were sequenced per donor among roughly 430 genotyped donors of the cohort, with 15% to 20% of those sequences being non-productive. The paper's findings and limits, for the study overall: An earlier analysis of approximately 500 of the donors showed that most TCR beta V segments appeared in productive rearrangements either about 90% or about 30% of the time, which broadly matched IMGT annotations. When HLA alleles, especially DR and DQ, strongly co-occurred, TCR associations were difficult to assign to individual alleles. The study listed approximately 160 TCR beta chains as associated with cytomegalovirus. A later analysis associated around 16,000 TCR beta sequences with specific HLA alleles at a false discovery rate of 0.05. A few of the identified cytomegalovirus-associated TCR beta chains were confirmed in vitro to be specific for cytomegalovirus antigens. Correlated functional status among segregating V segments might be attributable to linkage disequilibrium, but an unknown experimental factor could not be ruled out. A later genetic analysis reported fewer N-insertions in productive TCRs among donors in an Asian-associated ancestry cluster than the roughly 700-donor mean. Most CMV-associated TCR beta chains appeared to be HLA-restricted in a later analysis, and the HLA associations seemed to be driven largely by CMV exposure. Most TCR sequences were seen in very few donors, while some public TCRs were found in many individuals. Sequencing depth was assumed to be roughly uniform across donors in the presence/absence analyses, though that assumption may not hold. Compared with equally common non-associated chains, HLA-associated TCR beta chains in a later analysis were more clonally expanded and had lower generation probabilities. Because HLA typing was missing for some donors at each locus, association tests included only the typed subset. The earlier analysis of approximately 590 of the donors excluded about 16 rarely observed V segments, including chromosome 9 orphons, because counts were too low. In a later analysis, TCR association rates were found to vary across HLA loci, with the most associated TCRs seen for DRB1 alleles and the fewest for HLA-C alleles. The sequencing pipeline was judged likely to have produced a cluster of highly shared sequence variants as a technical artifact. V-gene and J-gene trimming of TCR beta chains was associated with a missense DCLRE1C variant in a later genetic analysis, and the association was replicated in an independent cohort. A further reported finding was that TCR beta sequences accurately predicted the HLA-A and HLA-B alleles for most subjects in the first cohort. According to the authors, the approach could potentially be generalized to other disease states and immunological phenotypes. The classifier was reported to diagnose cytomegalovirus status with high specificity and sensitivity in both the original and validation cohorts. In a later analysis, several top co-occurrence clusters were reported to appear linked to parvovirus B19, influenza, CMV and Epstein-Barr virus. Because the 87-base-pair reads could not distinguish some IMGT-functional V segments, including TRBV6-2 and TRBV6-3, those segments were excluded. This cohort had only TCR beta chains sequenced, and the lack of alpha or paired-chain data limited which features could be detected. The only immune exposure information available for the cohort was CMV serostatus.

The cysteine opens and the phenylalanine closes a CDR3 of 14 amino acids. Only the CDR3 part of the read is kept: 42 bases, read in frame from the first base. Trimming removed 6 bases from V and 10 bases from J, leaving 22 bases between the germline ends. The germline V gene (reference sequence) gives CDR1 as MNHEY and CDR2 as SMNVEV. The cohort was made up of 666 healthy bone marrow donors. All cohort members were sampled while nominally healthy, although unrecorded immune exposures were likely present. The donor was CMV seropositive and belonged to the group of 250 to 300 seropositive cohort members. Every donor gave a peripheral blood sample, and the peripheral blood mononuclear cells from that sample were used for TCR beta sequencing. The Qiagen DNeasy Blood Extraction Kit was used to extract genomic DNA from the blood cell samples. On this clone: Which antigen it targets is not known. Base quality data are lacking; no much larger clone is found one base away.

The library relied on the immunoSEQ multiplex PCR assay. For the multiplex PCR, a mixture combining 60 forward primers for TCR Vbeta segments and 13 reverse primers for TCR Jbeta segments was used. Amplification of the CDR3 region of rearranged TCR beta genes was performed with a multiplex PCR assay on genomic DNA. On the Illumina HiSeq System, the amplified TCR beta libraries were sequenced as 87-base-pair reads. The authors' analysis ran thus. A later analysis counted some 80 million unique TCR beta chains across the 700 or so repertoires, and approximately 11 million of these chains were shared by at least two donors. To remove PCR and sequencing errors, raw reads were error-corrected and collapsed into unique sequences using a nearest-neighbor algorithm that merged closely related sequences. Alignment of CDR3 sequences to IMGT reference sequences was used to assign V, D and J gene segments. For a sequence to be retained, at least a six-nucleotide match to both a V gene segment and a J gene segment was required. Rearrangements were classified as productive when the CDR3 lacked stop codons and remained in frame with V and J, and all other rearrangements were classified as non-productive. CDR3 was defined according to IMGT convention as the region running from the second conserved V-encoded cysteine to the conserved J-encoded phenylalanine. In an earlier analysis of around 570 of the donors, sequences lacking an unambiguous match to a single V gene segment were excluded. In an earlier analysis of more than 500 of the donors, a V segment was called functional when productive rearrangements were above 56.7%, and segregating when the standard deviation between donors exceeded 5%. A statistical classification framework was developed to diagnose cytomegalovirus status using the catalog of TCR beta chain sequences. In a later analysis, TCR nucleotide sequences were compared against IMGT/GENE-DB human TR gene sequences so that V and J genes could be assigned. Using the TCRdist pipeline, a later analysis assigned CDR3 sequences along with most-parsimonious VDJ recombination scenarios. In a later analysis, each TCR beta chain was defined by its CDR3 amino acid sequence together with its V-gene family, and reads without a unique V-gene family were excluded. To address suspected cross-contamination and a sequencing artifact, a later analysis removed roughly 580 highly shared, low-generation-probability nucleotide sequences. A later analysis calculated a clonal expansion index for each public chain from normalized within-repertoire ranks of inferred template counts. Generation probabilities in a later analysis came from a VDJ recombination model fitted to out-of-frame rearrangements, and those results were checked against IGoR. In a later analysis, hypergeometric tests were used to score TCR-TCR, TCR-HLA and TCR-CMV co-occurrence, with a repertoire-size bias correction applied to TCR pairs. A later analysis estimated false discovery rates by permuting HLA or CMV assignments 20 times. In a later analysis, co-occurring TCRs were grouped using DBSCAN, and TCRdist sequence similarity was added for clustering within HLA-allele-positive subsets. Repertoires with fewer than 30,000 or more than 120,000 public chains, plus five repertoires with anomalous nucleotide sharing, were excluded from co-occurrence clustering. In its TCRdb copy, this immuneACCESS table keeps in-frame sequences only and misses some clones. Where compared with another copy, unresolved V genes explain less than half of these, and the others have no known cause. The V and J calls and clone size come from that table; D and trimming were worked out from the DNA. This sample gives 100,000 to 150,000 clones in total; 74% of them show up just once. In total, the top ten clones hold about 4% of the sample.

Sequencing was carried out using PBMCs. The chain is assembled from TRBV27 and TRBJ2-7, with no reliable assignment of the D segment. The source is a woman in her 50s in good health and CMV-seropositive. DNA sequence: TGTGCCAGCAGACAGAGTTCAGGAATATACGGTCAGTACTTC. Its protein is CASRQSSGIYGQYF.